This entry lists 18 T cell receptor beta chains sequenced from one sample in a study of T cells in Graves' hyperthyroidism and ophthalmopathy. The source material, RNA transcripts, was used to amplify TCR beta CDR3 regions. First-round RT-PCR with HTBI primers amplified the TCR CDR3 region. TCRdb reprocessed the multiplex PCR reads with MiXCR, giving one entry per CDR3 protein. There are under 350,000 distinct CDR3 sequences in the sample; 15% to 20% occur only once, and about 49% lies in the top ten. The sequencing sample was made of blood. The origin of the receptors is a woman aged 45-59 years with Graves' hyperthyroidism.

The chain has TRBV10-1 and TRBJ2-1; 13 positions agree with TRBD2. The CDR3 consists of 15 residues. V trimming: 8 bases; J trimming: 10 bases; junction bases outside the gene matches: 11. Germline CDR1 reads WNHNN; CDR2 reads SYGVQD (reference sequence). CDR3 protein: CASAAGTSGTGEQFF. CDR3 DNA: TGCGCCAGCGCCGCCGGGACTAGCGGGACCGGCGAGCAGTTCTTC.

This chain joins TRBV12-3 or TRBV12-4 and TRBJ1-2; TRBD1 agrees at 8 bases. Losses at the gene ends were 3 bases for V and 7 bases for J; bases not matched to a gene: 7. This CDR3 has 14 residues. CDR3 amino acids: CASSLSRGRGGYTF. CDR3 in DNA: TGTGCCAGCAGTTTGTCCAGGGGGCGCGGTGGCTACACCTTC.

The chain is built from TRBV11-3 and TRBJ2-2; TRBD2 aligns across 8 bases. J gave up 4 bases and V 5 bases, and 6 bases lay outside the gene matches. This CDR3 contains 15 residues. The germline V gene encodes CDR1 SGHNT and CDR2 YENEEA. For the CDR3, the DNA is TGTGCCAGCAGCCCCCGGGGGGGGCCCACCGGGGAGCTGTTTTTT. Encoded protein: CASSPRGGPTGELFF.

The genes are TRBV18 and TRBJ2-1; 9 nucleotides agree with TRBD1. The CDR3 spans 17 residues. Trimming removed 2 bases from V and 5 bases from J; junction bases left unmatched: 10. Germline V lookup: CDR1 KGHSH, CDR2 LQKENI. The CDR3 DNA is TGTGCCAGCTCACCAACCGGGACAGGGAAAAGTAACAATGAGCAGTTCTTC. It yields the protein CASSPTGTGKSNNEQFF. Filled out from reference TRBV18 and TRBJ2-1, the complete variable domain reads NAGVMQNPRHLVRRRGQEARLRCSPMKGHSHVYWYRQLPEEGLKFMVYLQKENIIDESGMPKERFSAEFPKEGPSILRIQQVVRGDSAAYFCASSPTGTGKSNNEQFFGPGTRLTVL.

There are a few counts of this clonotype. Written as DNA, the CDR3 is TGTGCCAGCAGTGACCGACAGGGGAGGTACGAGCAGTACTTC. Translated, it gives CASSDRQGRYEQYF. The chain couples TRBV6-1 to TRBJ2-7; 8 bases map to TRBD1. CDR1 and CDR2 (germline): MNHNS, SASEGT. The CDR3 loop spans 14 amino acids. After removal of 3 bases from V and 4 bases from J, the junction contained 5 bases not matched to a gene.

This clonotype was found a few times. The chain joins TRBV7-9 to TRBJ2-3; 10 bases are shared with TRBD2. Germline CDR1 SEHNR, CDR2 FQNEAQ (reference sequence). This CDR3 is 14 amino acids long. The J segment lost 0 bases and the V segment lost 8 bases, leaving 2 bases of the junction unmatched. The CDR3 coding sequence is TGTGCCAGCCATAGCGGGAGGAGCACAGATACGCAGTATTTT. It codes for CASHSGRSTDTQYF.

This clonotype is a singleton in its sample. The V call is TRBV28, the J call TRBJ2-3, with D uncertain. V was pared by 7 bases and J by 2 bases, with 13 bases between. The CDR3 covers 14 residues. Per the germline V gene, CDR1 is MDHEN and CDR2 is SYDVKM. The CDR3 protein is CASKGSEVTDTQYF. CDR3 DNA sequence: TGTGCCAGCAAAGGATCAGAGGTCACAGATACGCAGTATTTT.

This clonotype occurred a few times. This chain connects TRBV27 to TRBJ2-7; D ambiguous. The CDR3 extends over 8 amino acids. The V gene's germline CDR1 is MNHEY and CDR2 SMNVEV (reference sequence). Between the trimmed V and J ends, which lost 7 bases and 9 bases, there was a span of 4 bases. CDR3 in amino acids: CASNRQYF. The CDR3 coding sequence is TGTGCCAGCAACCGGCAGTACTTC.

This clonotype occurred many times. The rearrangement links TRBV7-8 to TRBJ2-2, with TRBD1 matching over 8 bases. Losses at the gene ends were 5 bases for V and 0 bases for J; bases not matched to a gene: 2. The germline V gene has CDR1 SGHVS and CDR2 FQNEAQ. The CDR3 contains 15 residues. The CDR3 region has the DNA TGTGCCAGCAGCCCGGACAGGGCGAACACCGGGGAGCTGTTTTTT. The encoded protein is CASSPDRANTGELFF. Supplemented by reference TRBV7-8 and TRBJ2-2, the full variable domain reads GAGVSQSPRYKVAKRGQDVALRCDPISGHVSLFWYQQALGQGPEFLTYFQNEAQLDKSGLPSDRFFAERPEGSVSTLKIQRTQQEDSAVYLCASSPDRANTGELFFGEGSRLTVL.

The V call is TRBV19, the J call TRBJ2-3, with D possibly TRBD1 on 5 matching bases. Germline values: CDR1 LNHDA, CDR2 SQIVND (reference sequence). CDR3 length: 12 amino acids. Trimming took off 3 bases at V and 5 bases at J, with 6 bases between the two ends. The CDR3 DNA reads as TGTGCCAGTAGTATTAGGGGAGATACGCAGTATTTT. This encodes CASSIRGDTQYF.

This clonotype showed up many times. The rearrangement links TRBV12-3 or TRBV12-4 to TRBJ2-3; 8 bases align to TRBD2. V shed 6 bases, J shed 0 bases, and the junction held 2 bases outside the gene matches. The CDR3 totals 14 residues. The CDR3 spells CASSVAGSTDTQYF. CDR3 sequence (DNA): TGTGCCAGCAGCGTAGCGGGGAGCACAGATACGCAGTATTTT.

This clonotype was detected many times. The chain couples TRBV7-9 to TRBJ2-7; TRBD1 matches at 7 bases. V lost 4 bases, J lost 0 bases, and 3 bases stayed unmatched. CDR3 length: 14 residues. Germline V gives CDR1 SEHNR, CDR2 FQNEAQ (reference sequence). The DNA for the CDR3 is TGTGCCAGCAGCTCCGGGACAGCCTCCTACGAGCAGTACTTC. It yields the protein CASSSGTASYEQYF.

The chain has TRBV7-2 and TRBJ2-4; TRBD1 matches at 9 bases. Germline V gene lookup returns CDR1 SGHTA and CDR2 FQGNSA. This CDR3 comprises 16 residues. The J segment lost 5 bases and the V segment lost 5 bases, leaving 10 bases of the junction unmatched. The CDR3 nucleotides read TGTGCCAGCAGCCGAACAGGGGGCAATAATCAAAACATTCAGTACTTC. Translated, it gives CASSRTGGNNQNIQYF. The full variable domain, completed using reference TRBV7-2 and TRBJ2-4, is GAGVSQSPSNKVTEKGKDVELRCDPISGHTALYWYRQSLGQGLEFLIYFQGNSAPDKSGLPSDRFSAERTGGSVSTLTIQRTQQEDSAVYLCASSRTGGNNQNIQYFGAGTRLSVL.

This clonotype was recorded at least ten times. This sequence joins TRBV5-1 and TRBJ2-1, with 8 positions matching TRBD2. This CDR3 is 15 amino acids long. The ends lost 1 base at V and 6 bases at J; junction bases unmatched: 6. The germline V gene has CDR1 SGHRS and CDR2 YFSETQ. CDR3 in amino acids: CASSLSGGLSNEQFF. The CDR3, as DNA: TGCGCCAGCAGCTTGTCGGGAGGGCTCTCCAATGAGCAGTTCTTC.

The chain carries TRBV10-3 and TRBJ1-2; a weak D match, TRBD1 (5 bases). This CDR3 is 15 amino acids long. Trimming shortened V by 5 bases and J by 0 bases, and 13 bases separated the two germline ends. Germline CDR1 is ENHRY and CDR2 is SYGVKD. The CDR3 nucleotides are TGTGCCATCAGTACACCCGACAGCGCTAACTATGGCTACACCTTC. It encodes CAISTPDSANYGYTF.

A few counts support this clonotype. The chain recombines TRBV27 with TRBJ2-1, with D possibly TRBD1 on 6 matching bases. The V gene lost 6 bases and the J gene lost 3 bases, with 9 bases spanning the gap. Germline CDR1 reads MNHEY; CDR2 reads SMNVEV (reference sequence). CDR3 size: 13 residues. The CDR3, as DNA: TGTGCCAGCAGCGGGACAAACTACAATGAGCAGTTCTTC. Its protein product is CASSGTNYNEQFF.

This chain joins TRBV30 and TRBJ2-2; D ambiguous. The CDR3 extends over 13 amino acids. The V end was cut by 3 bases, the J end by 1 base, with 6 bases between. CDR1 GTSNPN and CDR2 SVGIG come from the germline V gene (reference sequence). CDR3: CAWRKRNTGELFF. The CDR3 DNA is TGTGCCTGGAGAAAGAGGAACACCGGGGAGCTGTTTTTT.

The V call is TRBV6-1, the J call TRBJ2-1; 9 positions match TRBD2. The CDR3 is made up of 16 amino acids. In germline, CDR1 is MNHNS, CDR2 SASEGT. J lost 7 bases, V lost 6 bases, and 13 bases had no gene match. As DNA, the CDR3 is TGTGCCAGCAGCCCTATGGAAGCGGGGGGCTTTAATGAGCAGTTCTTC. Protein sequence: CASSPMEAGGFNEQFF.